The rows below give T cell receptor beta chains drawn from one sample of a study of identical twins. TCRdb re-called the 5' RACE reads through MiXCR, storing one row per CDR3 protein. In the table there are approximately 600,000 distinct CDR3 sequences, 9% to 10% of which are singletons. This same sample was also part of a study on yellow fever vaccine responses in identical twins.

Sequenced sample: PBMCs. Receptors originate from a young woman in good health. The CDR3 runs from the conserved cysteine through the conserved F or W. Each record gives: V gene, D gene, clone size, J gene, CDR3 DNA, CDR3 protein. D genes are given only for firm matches. Some rows mark clone size as missing; the rest say once, few, many or name a class of expanded clone.

>TRBV20-1|.|few|TRBJ2-3
TGCAGTGCTCGGAGCGGCCTGTTTAGCACAGATACGCAGTATTTT
CSARSGLFSTDTQYF
>TRBV11-2|.|.|TRBJ2-1
TGTGCCAGCAGCTTATACCCAAGGACAAGCTCCTACAATGAGCAGTTCTTC
CASSLYPRTSSYNEQFF
>TRBV28|TRBD1|.|TRBJ2-5
TGTGCCAGCTGCCGGGACAGTAGAAAGTTAGGGACCCAGTACTTC
CASCRDSRKLGTQYF
>TRBV28|TRBD1|many|TRBJ2-7
TGTGCCAGCCTACCCGGGACAGGGCTGGAGCAGTACTTC
CASLPGTGLEQYF
>TRBV9|TRBD1|many|TRBJ2-2
TGTGCCAGCAGCGTTACAGCCGGGACAGCGAACACCGGGGAGCTGTTTTTT
CASSVTAGTANTGELFF
>TRBV20-1|.|few|TRBJ2-5
TGCAGTGCTAGAGATGAGGCGGAGACCCAGTACTTC
CSARDEAETQYF
>TRBV7-2|.|many|TRBJ2-5
TGTGCCAGCAGCTCCGGGGACGTGATGGGGATGGAGACCCAGTACTTC
CASSSGDVMGMETQYF
>TRBV12-3/TRBV12-4|.|many|TRBJ1-1
TGTGCCACACAGGGAGTCAGTGAAGCTTTCTTT
CATQGVSEAFF
>TRBV29-1|.|.|TRBJ2-1
TGCAGCGTCCTACCGGAGGACCGAAAACACAATGAGCAGTTCTTC
CSVLPEDRKHNEQFF
>TRBV4-3|.|many|TRBJ2-3
TGCGCCAGCAGCCTCCTCGCGGAGAGCACAGATACGCAGTATTTT
CASSLLAESTDTQYF
>TRBV12-3/TRBV12-4|.|many|TRBJ2-3
TGTGCCAGCAGTTTATATCAGGGAACAGATACGCAGTATTTT
CASSLYQGTDTQYF
>TRBV28|.|many|TRBJ1-1
TGTGCGGCATCGGCAGCGATGAACACTGAAGCTTTCTTT
CAASAAMNTEAFF
>TRBV12-3/TRBV12-4|.|many|TRBJ2-1
TGTGCCAGCAGCCCTCGCGACGGTGAGCAGTTCTTC
CASSPRDGEQFF
>TRBV24-1|TRBD2|few|TRBJ2-1
TGTGCCACCAGTGGCGGTATCGGCGGGAGGGGTAGCAATGAGCAGTTCTTC
CATSGGIGGRGSNEQFF
>TRBV6-2/TRBV6-3|TRBD2|.|TRBJ2-1
TGTGCCAGCAGCCGGGTGGCGGGGGACCACAATGAGCAGTTCTTC
CASSRVAGDHNEQFF
>TRBV5-1|.|many|TRBJ2-1
TGCGCCAGCAGCTTGGTGCCAGGGTTTTACAATGAGCAGTTCTTC
CASSLVPGFYNEQFF
>TRBV6-2/TRBV6-3|.|.|TRBJ2-5
TGTGCCAGGGGACTACGGGGGGCCCAGGAGACCCAGTACTTC
CARGLRGAQETQYF
>TRBV6-2/TRBV6-3|.|.|TRBJ2-7
TGTGCCAGCAGTTACCCAACCGCCACAGGGTCCTACGAGCAGTACTTC
CASSYPTATGSYEQYF
>TRBV9|TRBD2|few|TRBJ2-7
TGTGCCAGCAGCGTGGCGGGAGGGCCGGCCTACGAGCAGTACTTC
CASSVAGGPAYEQYF
>TRBV29-1|.|.|TRBJ2-5
TGCAGCGTTGTTGGGGCCGGGGAGACCCAGTACTTC
CSVVGAGETQYF
>TRBV7-9|TRBD1|many|TRBJ2-7
TGTGCCAGCAGCTCAACAGGGGCTCGGGACGAGCAGTACTTC
CASSSTGARDEQYF
>TRBV5-4|TRBD2|few|TRBJ2-2
TGTGCCAGTAGCGGTAGCGGGAGAGTCACCGGGGAGCTGTTTTTT
CASSGSGRVTGELFF
>TRBV7-9|.|few|TRBJ1-2
TGTGCCAGCAGCGACCACAGGACAGTCCTCGATGGCTACACCTTC
CASSDHRTVLDGYTF
>TRBV20-1|.|.|TRBJ1-1
TGCAGTGCTTTAAACAGGGTGAACACTGAAGCTTTCTTT
CSALNRVNTEAFF
>TRBV7-9|.|.|TRBJ1-1
TGTGCCAGCACCCCAGGGCGGGTAGGGGACACTGAAGCTTTCTTT
CASTPGRVGDTEAFF
>TRBV12-3/TRBV12-4|.|few|TRBJ2-6
TGTGCCAGTTTATTTCCCGGGGCCAACGTCCTGACTTTC
CASLFPGANVLTF
>TRBV29-1|.|few|TRBJ2-3
TGCAGCGTTGAACTGGGCCGAACCGGAACAGATACGCAGTATTTT
CSVELGRTGTDTQYF
>TRBV18|.|.|TRBJ2-1
TGTGCCAGCTCACCTAATCAGGGAAAGGACAATGAGCAGTTCTTC
CASSPNQGKDNEQFF
>TRBV19|.|few|TRBJ1-2
TGTGCCAGTAGTATGGTTGGGAATGGCTACACCTTC
CASSMVGNGYTF
>TRBV29-1|TRBD1|.|TRBJ2-5
TGCAGCGTTGCAACCGGGACAGGACCGCCCGACCTTAGGACCCAGTACTTC
CSVATGTGPPDLRTQYF
>TRBV10-3|TRBD2|many|TRBJ2-5
TGTGCCATCAGCCTGTATTGGACTAGCGTAGAGACCCAGTACTTC
CAISLYWTSVETQYF
>TRBV6-1|TRBD1|many|TRBJ1-1
TGTGCCAGCAGTACCTCCGGGACAGGGAGCACTGAAGCTTTCTTT
CASSTSGTGSTEAFF
>TRBV6-2/TRBV6-3|.|many|TRBJ2-1
TGTGCCAGCAGTTACTACGGATACAATGAGCAGTTCTTC
CASSYYGYNEQFF
>TRBV6-6|TRBD2|few|TRBJ2-7
TGTGCCAGCAGCCGACTAGCGGGGAACGAGCAGTACTTC
CASSRLAGNEQYF
>TRBV29-1|.|few|TRBJ2-7
TGCAGCGTTGATCTGGGGACCGACGAGCAGTACTTC
CSVDLGTDEQYF
>TRBV6-2/TRBV6-3|.|many|TRBJ2-1
TGTGCCAGCAGCCGTACCTGGGGGTCTTACAATGAGCAGTTCTTC
CASSRTWGSYNEQFF
>TRBV6-1|TRBD1|few|TRBJ2-4
TGTGCCAGCTACCGACAGGGCGCGGCCAAAAACATTCAGTACTTC
CASYRQGAAKNIQYF
>TRBV13|.|.|TRBJ2-5
TGTGCCAGCAGCTCGCAAGTGAACCAAGAGACCCAGTACTTC
CASSSQVNQETQYF